The count of the clone carrying this T cell receptor (beta chain) is one. The antigen remains undetermined. Trimming took off 5 bases at V and 2 bases at J, with 13 bases between the two ends. The germline CDR1 and CDR2 sequences are MNHEY and SMNVEV (reference sequence). This CDR3 comprises 15 residues. Repertoires were generated with immunoSEQ multiplex PCR, while TCRdb's copy carries only in-frame clones and drops some. The data show millions of clones, 93% seen once. The data were taken from a study of shared clonotypes between healthy human individuals. About the study: Donor composition was a couple of women and three men, aged 18 to 49. Study-level findings and limits: The genetic and exposure-history diversity represented was limited by few donors. Generation probability values for non-shared clonotypes were lower than those for clonotypes shared by all four donors.

Positively selected for CCR7, the CD45RO-negative cells used as naive CD8 cells excluded terminally differentiated effector memory CD45RA+ cells. The chain employs TRBV27 and TRBJ2-1; perhaps TRBD2 as D (6 bases). The sequence was collected from a man younger than 35 in good health. Some clones in this sample may be carry-over from other donors' samples. Input material: naive CD8+ T cells from PBMCs. CDR3 nucleotide sequence: TGTGCCAGCAGTAATAGCGGTTTCCCCTACAATGAGCAGTTCTTC. It specifies CASSNSGFPYNEQFF.